This T cell receptor (beta chain) was captured in a study of blood T cell repertoires in COVID-19. Study summary: From the United States, Italy and Spain came samples of acute and convalescent COVID-19.

The repertoire was sequenced with immunoSEQ multiplex PCR; TCRdb's copy has only in-frame clones and lacks some. The sample holds roughly 240,000 clones, 75% to 90% seen once. V was pared by 0 bases and J by 2 bases, with 8 bases between. The CDR3 covers 15 residues. Germline V CDR1 and CDR2: LNHNV, YYDKDF (reference sequence). J is TRBJ1-5 and V is TRBV15; a possible D gene is TRBD1 (6 bases). This receptor was obtained from a woman in her 30s who had recovered from COVID-19. The specimen was peripheral blood. The CDR3: CATSRDRTGNQPQHF. In nucleotides, the CDR3 is TGTGCCACCAGCAGAGATCGGACAGGCAATCAGCCCCAGCATTTT.